The next 10 T cell receptor beta chains were all read from a single sample in a study of CD8+ T cells in alopecia areata. Regarding treatment: oral pan-JAK inhibitor, 5-10 mg twice daily. Reverse transcribed after extraction, RNA yielded cDNA as the sequencing template. TCRdb keeps only in-frame clones here, not all; method: immunoSEQ multiplex PCR. The sample carries around 190,000 clones, around 66% recorded once. The sample was CD4+ T cells sorted from blood, taken at week 4, from a patient treated with tofacitinib. These receptors came from a human donor with alopecia areata.

This clone was counted at least ten times. The gene calls are TRBV19 and TRBJ2-2; tentative D call: TRBD2 (7 bases). This CDR3 has 17 residues. V lost 8 bases and J lost 5, with 24 bases in between. Germline lookup yields CDR1 LNHDA and CDR2 SQIVND (reference sequence). Written as DNA, the CDR3 is TGTGCCAGTTTAAACAGCCATTCAGGGGAGGGAACCGGGGAGCTGTTTTTT. It codes for CASLNSHSGEGTGELFF.

V and J are TRBV5-4 and TRBJ2-7; TRBD1 aligns across 9 bases. This CDR3 has 17 amino acids. The J segment lost 3 bases and the V segment lost 0 bases, leaving 10 bases of the junction unmatched. The germline V gene encodes CDR1 SGHNT and CDR2 YYREEE (reference sequence). The CDR3 here is CASSLVTLDRGIYEQYF. DNA for the CDR3: TGTGCCAGCAGCTTGGTAACCCTCGACAGGGGGATCTACGAGCAGTACTTC.

This sequence joins TRBV5-1 and TRBJ2-2, with a possible D match to TRBD2 (6 bases). CDR1 SGHRS and CDR2 YFSETQ come from the germline V gene. CDR3 length equals 15 residues. V lost 4 bases to trimming and J lost 6 bases, with 16 bases between them. The CDR3 region is CASSRDSLGAGELFF. CDR3 sequence (DNA): TGCGCCAGCAGCAGGGACTCCCTCGGGGCCGGGGAGCTGTTTTTT.

The chain recombines TRBV11-2 with TRBJ2-3; D is uncertain. The V gene's germline CDR1 is SGHAT and CDR2 FQNNGV. The CDR3 loop spans 13 amino acids. Trimming pared 1 base from V and 4 bases from J, leaving 6 bases between. CDR3 loop: CASSLGLADTQYF. In DNA, the CDR3 is TGTGCCAGCAGCTTAGGGCTAGCAGATACGCAGTATTTT.

The chain employs TRBV7-9 and TRBJ2-4; D may be TRBD2 (5 bases). Looked up from germline, CDR1 is SEHNR and CDR2 is FQNEAQ (reference sequence). The CDR3 spans 13 residues. The V end lost 6 bases, the J end lost 3 bases, and 9 bases lay between the germline ends. CDR3 residues: CASSRTFKNIQYF. The DNA of the CDR3 is TGTGCCAGCAGTCGGACTTTCAAAAACATTCAGTACTTC. Using reference TRBV7-9 and TRBJ2-4 for the parts outside the CDR3, the full variable domain is DTGVSQNPRHKITKRGQNVTFRCDPISEHNRLYWYRQTLGQGPEFLTYFQNEAQLEKSRLLSDRFSAERPKGSFSTLEIQRTEQGDSAMYLCASSRTFKNIQYFGAGTRLSVL.

Of note for this clone: One end of the junction is discordant with germline, which a read error may explain. The CDR3 loop reads CASSSPNTGAEQHF. DNA for the CDR3: TGTGCCAGCAGTTCACCAAACACAGGGGCCGAGCAGCACTTC. V usage is TRBV7-2 and J usage is TRBJ2-7, with 7 bases lining up with TRBD1. The CDR3 spans 14 residues. Germline V gives CDR1 SGHTA, CDR2 FQGNSA.

The rearrangement joins TRBV6-5 to TRBJ1-2; no reliable D call. CDR1 and CDR2 from the germline V gene are MNHEY and SVGAGI. The CDR3 covers 13 residues. Between the trimmed V and J ends, which lost 6 bases and 4 bases, there was a span of 12 bases. The CDR3 loop is CASRFDITYGYTF. The CDR3 nucleotides are TGTGCCAGCAGATTCGACATAACCTATGGCTACACCTTC.

This clone appeared a single time. This chain uses TRBV5-1 with TRBJ1-2; D unresolved. The V end was cut by 0 bases, the J end by 5 bases, with 8 bases between. The V gene's germline CDR1 is SGHRS and CDR2 YFSETQ. The CDR3 runs 13 residues. In DNA, the CDR3 is TGCGCCAGCAGCTTGGATCCAGATTATGGCTACACCTTC. Amino acid sequence: CASSLDPDYGYTF. The variable domain in full, completed from reference TRBV5-1 and TRBJ1-2, reads KAGVTQTPRYLIKTRGQQVTLSCSPISGHRSVSWYQQTPGQGLQFLFEYFSETQRNKGNFPGRFSGRQFSNSRSEMNVSTLELGDSALYLCASSLDPDYGYTFGSGTRLTVV.

The V and J genes are TRBV7-3 and TRBJ2-2; D is undetermined. The CDR3 contains 14 residues. The germline V gene has CDR1 SGHTA and CDR2 FQGTGA. V lost 2 bases and J lost 5, with 9 bases in between. The CDR3 reads CASSLGVSTGELFF. The CDR3 region has the DNA TGTGCCAGCAGCTTAGGGGTGTCAACCGGGGAGCTGTTTTTT.

The chain carries TRBV5-1 and TRBJ2-5; D might be TRBD1 (5 bases). Germline-derived CDR1 and CDR2 are SGHRS and YFSETQ. The CDR3 consists of 13 residues. V lost 4 bases and J 5 bases, leaving 12 bases between the germline ends. DNA of the CDR3: TGCGCCAGCAGCGTACAGGAAAGTGAGACCCAGTACTTC. Encoded protein: CASSVQESETQYF. Combining the CDR3 with reference TRBV5-1 and TRBJ2-5 gives the whole variable domain KAGVTQTPRYLIKTRGQQVTLSCSPISGHRSVSWYQQTPGQGLQFLFEYFSETQRNKGNFPGRFSGRQFSNSRSEMNVSTLELGDSALYLCASSVQESETQYFGPGTRLLVL.